The clone carrying this T cell receptor beta chain was picked up a small number of times. The antigen is not known. V was clipped by 1 base and J by 4 bases, with 8 bases between them. Germline V gene lookup returns CDR1 SGDLS and CDR2 YYNGEE. The CDR3 runs 14 residues. These data are taken from a study of shared clonotypes between healthy human individuals. About the research overall: CD4 naive cells filled three plates per donor, CD4 memory three, CD8 naive two and CD8 memory one. General study results and limits: Some naive CD4 clonotypes, 4% to 6%, turned up in common across several donors.

Splitting of each subset's genomic DNA was done evenly across several immunoSEQ plates. Original processing notes: As immunoSEQ supplied junction-only sequences (without quality scores), filtering differed. Sequenced by immunoSEQ multiplex PCR; TCRdb stores in-frame clones only, minus some. V and J calls and clone size are those listed in that table; D and trimming were worked out from the DNA. The table includes over a million clones, more than 75% detected once. The V and J genes are TRBV9 and TRBJ2-2; D unresolved. Sequencing was done on a sample of memory CD4+ T cells from PBMCs. The subset denotes: CD45RA-negative fraction. The receptor comes from a man aged 18-30 years in good health. Some clones in this sample may be carry-over from other donors' samples. The CDR3 here is CASSVRVITGELFF. The CDR3 DNA sequence: TGTGCCAGCAGCGTACGGGTTATCACCGGGGAGCTGTTTTTT.